This T cell receptor (beta chain) appears in the sequencing data of a study of OX40 agonist ivuxolimab in advanced cancers. Study details: Recorded diagnoses for dose-escalation patients were hepatocellular carcinoma, melanoma, renal cell or head and neck cancer.

Sampling times: baseline, cycle 4 day 1, cycle 7 day 1. TCRdb's table, derived via immunoSEQ multiplex PCR, lists solely in-frame clones and lacks some. The table has tens of thousands of clones, around nine tenths seen once. The germline V gene has CDR1 WNHNN and CDR2 SYGVQD (reference sequence). This CDR3 has 12 amino acids. V was trimmed by 6 bases and J by 7 bases, leaving 10 bases between them. The sequences come from CD4+ or CD8+ T cells sorted from blood, collected in a trial of the OX40 agonist ivuxolimab. V and J are TRBV10-1 and TRBJ2-1; no clear D gene. The TCR sequence derives from an adult with an advanced solid tumor such as melanoma, head and neck, liver or kidney cancer. CDR3 sequence (DNA): TGCGCCAGCAGATCTTCTGGGAATGAGCAGTTCTTC. Its protein is CASRSSGNEQFF.